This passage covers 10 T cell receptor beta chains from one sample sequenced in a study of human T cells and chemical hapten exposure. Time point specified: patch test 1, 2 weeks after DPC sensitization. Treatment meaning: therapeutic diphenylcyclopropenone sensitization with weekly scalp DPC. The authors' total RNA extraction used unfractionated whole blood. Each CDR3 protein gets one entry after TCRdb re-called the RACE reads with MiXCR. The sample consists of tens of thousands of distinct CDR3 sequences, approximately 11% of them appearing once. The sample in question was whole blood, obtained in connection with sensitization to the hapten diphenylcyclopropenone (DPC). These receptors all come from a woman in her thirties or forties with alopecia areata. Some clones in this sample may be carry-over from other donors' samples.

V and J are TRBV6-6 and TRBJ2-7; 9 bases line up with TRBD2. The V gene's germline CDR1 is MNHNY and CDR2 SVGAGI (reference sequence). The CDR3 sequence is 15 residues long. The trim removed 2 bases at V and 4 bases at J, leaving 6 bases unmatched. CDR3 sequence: CASSYGIAGVYEQYF. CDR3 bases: TGTGCCAGCAGTTACGGGATAGCGGGAGTATACGAGCAGTACTTC.

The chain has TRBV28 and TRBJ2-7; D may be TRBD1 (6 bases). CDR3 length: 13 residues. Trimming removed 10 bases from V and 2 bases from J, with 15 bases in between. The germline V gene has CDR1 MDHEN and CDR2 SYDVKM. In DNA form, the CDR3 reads TGTGCCACTTACCGGGACACTACCTACGAGCAGTACTTC. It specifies CATYRDTTYEQYF.

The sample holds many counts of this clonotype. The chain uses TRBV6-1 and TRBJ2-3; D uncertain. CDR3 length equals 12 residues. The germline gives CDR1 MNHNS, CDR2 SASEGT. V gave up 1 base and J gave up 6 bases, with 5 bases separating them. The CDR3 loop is CASSEVGDTQYF. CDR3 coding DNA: TGTGCCAGCAGTGAAGTAGGTGATACGCAGTATTTT.

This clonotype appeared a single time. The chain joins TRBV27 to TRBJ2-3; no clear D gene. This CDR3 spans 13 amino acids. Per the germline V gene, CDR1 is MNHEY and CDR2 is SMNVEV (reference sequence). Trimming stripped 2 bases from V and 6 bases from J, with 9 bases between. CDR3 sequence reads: CASSLKSMDTQYF. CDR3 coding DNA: TGTGCCAGCAGTTTAAAGTCGATGGATACGCAGTATTTT.

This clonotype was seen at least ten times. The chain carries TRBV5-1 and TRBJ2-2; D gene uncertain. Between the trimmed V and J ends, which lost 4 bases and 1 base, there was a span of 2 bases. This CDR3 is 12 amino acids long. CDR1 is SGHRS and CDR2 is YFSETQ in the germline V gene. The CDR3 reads CASSVNTGELFF. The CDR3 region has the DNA TGCGCCAGCAGCGTGAACACCGGGGAGCTGTTTTTT.

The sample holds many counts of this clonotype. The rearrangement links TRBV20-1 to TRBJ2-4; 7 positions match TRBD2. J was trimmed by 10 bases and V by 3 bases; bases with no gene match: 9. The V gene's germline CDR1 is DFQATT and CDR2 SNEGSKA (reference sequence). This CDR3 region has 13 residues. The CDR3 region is CSASNSRGLIQYF. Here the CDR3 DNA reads TGCAGTGCTAGCAACTCGAGGGGACTAATTCAGTACTTC.

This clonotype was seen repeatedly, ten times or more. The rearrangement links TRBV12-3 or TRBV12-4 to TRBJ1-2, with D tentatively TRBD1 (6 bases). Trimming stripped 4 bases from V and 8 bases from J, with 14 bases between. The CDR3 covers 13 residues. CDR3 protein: CASSSGTIGGYTF. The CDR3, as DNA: TGTGCCAGCAGTTCCGGGACAATCGGCGGCTACACCTTC.

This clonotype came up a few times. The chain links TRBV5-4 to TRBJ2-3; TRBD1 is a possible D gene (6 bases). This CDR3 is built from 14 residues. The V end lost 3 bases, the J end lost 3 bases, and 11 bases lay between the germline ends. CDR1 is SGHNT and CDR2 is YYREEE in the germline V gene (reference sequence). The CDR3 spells CASSYYRVTDTQYF. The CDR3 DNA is TGTGCCAGCAGCTATTACAGGGTAACAGATACGCAGTATTTT.

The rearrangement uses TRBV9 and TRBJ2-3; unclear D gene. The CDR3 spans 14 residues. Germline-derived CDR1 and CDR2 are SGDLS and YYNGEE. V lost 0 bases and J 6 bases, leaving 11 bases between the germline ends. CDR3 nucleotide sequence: TGTGCCAGCAGCGTAGGAGGAGCCGGGGATACGCAGTATTTT. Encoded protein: CASSVGGAGDTQYF. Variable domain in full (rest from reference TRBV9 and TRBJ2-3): DSGVTQTPKHLITATGQRVTLRCSPRSGDLSVYWYQQSLDQGLQFLIQYYNGEERAKGNILERFSAQQFPDLHSELNLSSLELGDSALYFCASSVGGAGDTQYFGPGTRLTVL.

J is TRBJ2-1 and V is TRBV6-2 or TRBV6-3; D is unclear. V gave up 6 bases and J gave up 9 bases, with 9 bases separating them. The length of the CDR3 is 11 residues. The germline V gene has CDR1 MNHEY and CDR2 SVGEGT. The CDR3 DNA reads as TGTGCCAGCAGCGCCGTAGCTGAGCAGTTCTTC. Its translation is CASSAVAEQFF.